This note documents a single T cell receptor (beta chain) sequence. Its antigen is still unknown. There were likely unrecorded immune exposures, though donors were nominally healthy when sampled. This sample is part of a study of cytomegalovirus exposure and HLA in healthy donors. Study-level points and caveats: In a later analysis, donors in an Asian-associated ancestry cluster reportedly had fewer N-insertions in productive TCRs than the cohort mean. Reported results showed that the classifier diagnosed cytomegalovirus status with high specificity and sensitivity.

The PCR employed 60 Vbeta primers together with 13 Jbeta primers. This table comes from immunoSEQ multiplex PCR, and its TCRdb copy is limited to in-frame clones, with some not included. The sample includes about 210,000 clones. Specimen: PBMCs. The sequence was obtained from a woman aged 25-40 years in good health and CMV-seropositive.

This chain's CDR3 is CASRGAKGGRTYEQYF. The DNA of the CDR3 is TGTGCCAGCAGAGGCGCCAAAGGGGGAAGGACCTACGAGCAGTACTTC. This sequence joins TRBV2 and TRBJ2-7; tentative D call: TRBD1 (6 bases). This CDR3 has 16 amino acids. CDR1 and CDR2 (germline): SNHLY, FYNNEI. Trimming left V 6 bases short and J 2 bases short, with 20 bases between.